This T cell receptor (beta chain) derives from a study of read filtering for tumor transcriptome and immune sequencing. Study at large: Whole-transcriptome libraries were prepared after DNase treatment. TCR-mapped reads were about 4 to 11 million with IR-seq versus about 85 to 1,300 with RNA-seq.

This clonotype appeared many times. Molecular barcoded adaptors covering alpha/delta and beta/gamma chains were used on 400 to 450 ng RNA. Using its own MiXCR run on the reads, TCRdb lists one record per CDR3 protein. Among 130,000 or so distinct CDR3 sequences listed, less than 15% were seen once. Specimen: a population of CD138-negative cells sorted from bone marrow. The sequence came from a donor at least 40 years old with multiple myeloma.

The DNA of the CDR3 is TGTGCCAGCAGCTTAGATTCGCTAGCGGGATCTAAGTTCTTC. This codes for CASSLDSLAGSKFF. The chain couples TRBV11-2 to TRBJ2-1; TRBD2 matches at 9 bases. Germline V gene sequence: CDR1 SGHAT, CDR2 FQNNGV. V trimming: 0 bases; J trimming: 14 bases; junction bases outside the gene matches: 8. The CDR3 is 14 amino acids.